This TCR beta chain was captured by sequencing in a study of vaccination effects on CD4 cells after COVID-19 (dated by TCRdb to 2022 to 2024). Turning to the overall study: Post-vaccine samples across the study were collected a median of 72 days after the second dose, with a range of 14 to 241. Cultures from other donors in the study were sequenced with the Oncomine TCR Beta short-read assay on an Illumina iSeq 100. SARS-CoV-2 spike-specific CD4+ TCR repertoires were compared before and after mRNA vaccination in COVID-19 convalescent patients and in infection-naive vaccine recipients. Altogether, 10 COVID-19 convalescent patients and a few SARS-CoV-2-naive healthy vaccine recipients made up the full study. Beyond this particular receptor, the publication reports: Among healthy vaccine recipients, nearly all vaccine-induced clones were SARS-CoV-2 mono-reactive, and just 1 of 255 was cross-reactive with common cold coronaviruses. The study was limited by a small number of convalescent patients and lacked early post-infection timepoints. Clones induced by infection and clones induced by vaccination both contracted markedly at late timepoints after vaccination, which fits with T cell responses waning over time.

With respect to this clone: What this receptor recognizes is not known. Base qualities are not provided; no much larger clone lies one nucleotide away.

To identify antigen-specific CD4+ T cell clonotypes by their expansion, the ViraFEST assay first stimulated PBMC with viral peptide pools and then applied TCR sequencing. After around 11 days of culture, CD4+ T cells were isolated with the EasySep CD4+ T cell isolation kit. Each participant received two doses of an mRNA SARS-CoV-2 vaccine, either BNT162b2 or mRNA-1273. The absence of prior SARS-CoV-2 infection in healthy vaccine recipients was confirmed by negative nucleocapsid antibodies before and after vaccination. A few million PBMC per well were cultured with roughly 10 ug/ml peptides in IMDM containing 5% human AB serum, approximately 9.9 IU/ml IL-2 and gentamicin. Half of the culture medium was replaced with fresh IL-2-containing medium on days 3 and 7. Unless otherwise noted, each peptide stimulation condition was cultured in triplicate wells. PBMC were separated from whole blood using Ficoll-Paque Plus gradient centrifugation and were then either cryopreserved at -140C or used fresh. The spike proteins of SARS-CoV-2 and of the common cold coronaviruses HCoV-NL63, HCoV-OC43 and HCoV-229E were spanned by overlapping peptide pools. Genomic DNA was extracted from cultured CD4+ T cells with the QIAamp micro DNA kit.

The germline V gene (reference sequence) specifies SEHNR as CDR1 and FQNEAQ as CDR2. Germline trimming: 9 bases from V, 3 bases from J; junction bases outside gene matches: 4. Its CDR3 holds 14 amino acids, cysteine through phenylalanine. The only DNA kept is the CDR3, 42 bases in frame from the first base. The library was prepared using the immunoSEQ multiplex PCR assay. DNA from the CD4+ T cells that had been cultured and isolated underwent TCR beta CDR3 sequencing. In the source study's methods: Non-productive TCR sequences were removed and reads were trimmed to the CDR3 region, keeping CDR3s of at least 7 amino acids. The MANAFEST web app was used to pick out antigen-specific clonotypes by comparing their expansion in peptide wells with that in reference cultures. For clones to be considered positive, expansion at FDR<0.05 versus reference and all other wells, an odds ratio above 5, and a frequency above 0.1% in two replicate wells were required. A clonotype was called cross-reactive if it was significantly expanded both in SARS-CoV-2 spike wells and in at least one common cold coronavirus spike condition. Levenshtein distance calculated with the stringdist R package was used to assess CDR3 similarity, and unrooted trees were constructed with ape in R 3.6.1. Here the immuneACCESS table is served through TCRdb, limited to in-frame sequences with V and J called. Missing clones are a known gap in these copies; in checked studies unresolved V genes cover under half, and the rest lacks a known reason. Clone size and the V and J calls come from that table; the DNA yielded D and trimming. This sample lists about 24,000 clones; roughly 70% were detected once. 6.5% to 10% of the sample is taken by the ten largest.

Specimen: CD4+ T cells from PBMCs cultured with SARS-CoV-2 spike peptides, collected after COVID-19 vaccination. Read against the paper, the sample's cell subset or site label means: SARS-CoV-2 spike overlapping peptide pool stimulation. This receptor was identified in a human donor who received a COVID-19 vaccine. The chain is assembled from TRBV7-9 and TRBJ2-2; 10 nucleotides in the junction match TRBD1. The DNA reads TGTGCCAGTGACAGGGGGCCGGACACCGGGGAGCTGTTTTTT. Translation gives CASDRGPDTGELFF.